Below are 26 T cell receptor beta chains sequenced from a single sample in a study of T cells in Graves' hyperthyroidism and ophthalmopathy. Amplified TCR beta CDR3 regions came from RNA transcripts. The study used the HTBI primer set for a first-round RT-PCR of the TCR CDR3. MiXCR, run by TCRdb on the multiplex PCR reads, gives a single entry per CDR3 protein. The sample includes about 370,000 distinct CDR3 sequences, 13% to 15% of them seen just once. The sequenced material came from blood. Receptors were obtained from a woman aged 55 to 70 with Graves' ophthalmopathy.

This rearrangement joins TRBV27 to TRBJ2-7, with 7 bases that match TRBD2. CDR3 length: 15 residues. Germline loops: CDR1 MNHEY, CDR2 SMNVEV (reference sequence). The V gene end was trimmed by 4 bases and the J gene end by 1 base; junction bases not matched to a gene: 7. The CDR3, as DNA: TGTGCCAGCAGTTATCGGATGGGAGGGTCCTACGAGCAGTACTTC. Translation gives CASSYRMGGSYEQYF.

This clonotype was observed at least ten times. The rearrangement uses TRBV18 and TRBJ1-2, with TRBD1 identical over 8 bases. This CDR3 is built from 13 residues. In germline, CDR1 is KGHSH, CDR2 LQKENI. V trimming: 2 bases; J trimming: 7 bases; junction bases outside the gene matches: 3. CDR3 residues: CASSPDQGAGYTF. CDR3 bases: TGTGCCAGCTCACCAGATCAGGGGGCTGGCTACACCTTC.

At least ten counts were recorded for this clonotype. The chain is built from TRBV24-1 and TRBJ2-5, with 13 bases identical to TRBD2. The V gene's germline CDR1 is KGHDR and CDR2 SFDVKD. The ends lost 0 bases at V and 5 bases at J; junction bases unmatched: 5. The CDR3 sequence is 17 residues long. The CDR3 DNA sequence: TGTGCCACCAGTGATTTGGGACTAGCGGGAGCGGGGGAGACCCAGTACTTC. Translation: CATSDLGLAGAGETQYF.

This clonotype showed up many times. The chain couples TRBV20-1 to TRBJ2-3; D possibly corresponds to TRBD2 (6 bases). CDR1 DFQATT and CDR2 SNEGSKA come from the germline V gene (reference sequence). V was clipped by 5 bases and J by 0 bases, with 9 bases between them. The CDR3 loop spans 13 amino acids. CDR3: CSAEAGSTDTQYF. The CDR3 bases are TGCAGTGCTGAGGCGGGAAGCACAGATACGCAGTATTTT.

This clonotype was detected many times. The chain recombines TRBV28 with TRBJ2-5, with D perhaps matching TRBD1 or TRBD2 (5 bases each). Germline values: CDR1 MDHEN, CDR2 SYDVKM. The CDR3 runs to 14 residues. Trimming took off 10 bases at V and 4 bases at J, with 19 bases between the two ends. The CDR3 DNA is TGTGCCACCTACTTGGACGGGGCGCGAGAGACCCAGTACTTC. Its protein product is CATYLDGARETQYF.

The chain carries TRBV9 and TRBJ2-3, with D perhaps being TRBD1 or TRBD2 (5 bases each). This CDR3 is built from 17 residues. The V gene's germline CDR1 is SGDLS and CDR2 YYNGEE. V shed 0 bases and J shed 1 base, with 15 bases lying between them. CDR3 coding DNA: TGTGCCAGCAGCGTAGCTGAGGGGTCCCTGGGCACAGATACGCAGTATTTT. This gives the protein CASSVAEGSLGTDTQYF.

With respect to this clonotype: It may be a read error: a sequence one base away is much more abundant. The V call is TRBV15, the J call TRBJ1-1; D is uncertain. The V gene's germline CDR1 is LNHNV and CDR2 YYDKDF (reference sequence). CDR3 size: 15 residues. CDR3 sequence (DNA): TGTGGCACCAGCAGAGCTCCGGGAACGAACACTGAAGCTTTCTTT. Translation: CGTSRAPGTNTEAFF.

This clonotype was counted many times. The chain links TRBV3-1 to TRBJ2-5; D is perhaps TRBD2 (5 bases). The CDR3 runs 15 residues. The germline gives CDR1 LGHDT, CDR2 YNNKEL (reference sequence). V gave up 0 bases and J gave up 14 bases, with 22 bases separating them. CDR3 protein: CASSQDPRRARLIYF. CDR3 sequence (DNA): TGTGCCAGCAGCCAAGATCCCCGGCGGGCCCGCCTTATTTACTTC.

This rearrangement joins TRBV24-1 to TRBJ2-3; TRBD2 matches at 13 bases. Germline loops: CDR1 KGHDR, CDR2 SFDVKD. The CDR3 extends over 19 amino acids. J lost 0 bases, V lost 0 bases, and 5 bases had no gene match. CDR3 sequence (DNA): TGTGCCACCAGTGATTTGGCCGGGACTAGCGGGACGAGCACAGATACGCAGTATTTT. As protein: CATSDLAGTSGTSTDTQYF.

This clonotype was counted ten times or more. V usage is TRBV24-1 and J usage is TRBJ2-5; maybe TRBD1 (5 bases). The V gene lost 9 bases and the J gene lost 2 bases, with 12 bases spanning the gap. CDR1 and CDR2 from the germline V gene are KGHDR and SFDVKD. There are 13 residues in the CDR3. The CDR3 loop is CATRQGGQETQYF. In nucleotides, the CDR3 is TGTGCCACCCGGCAGGGCGGACAAGAGACCCAGTACTTC.

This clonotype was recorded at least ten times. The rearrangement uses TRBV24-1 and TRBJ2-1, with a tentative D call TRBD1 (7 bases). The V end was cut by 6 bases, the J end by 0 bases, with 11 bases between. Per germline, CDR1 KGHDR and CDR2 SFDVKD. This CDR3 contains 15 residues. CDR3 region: CATSQGGSSYNEQFF. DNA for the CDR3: TGTGCCACCAGTCAGGGGGGAAGCTCCTACAATGAGCAGTTCTTC.

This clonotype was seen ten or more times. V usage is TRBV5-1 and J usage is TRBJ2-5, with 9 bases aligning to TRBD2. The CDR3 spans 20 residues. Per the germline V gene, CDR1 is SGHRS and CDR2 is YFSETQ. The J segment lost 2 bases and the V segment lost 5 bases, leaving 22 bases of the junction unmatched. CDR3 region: CASSLSPSTRRLADQETQYF. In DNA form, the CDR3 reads TGCGCCAGCAGTCTATCCCCCTCTACTCGAAGACTAGCGGATCAAGAGACCCAGTACTTC.

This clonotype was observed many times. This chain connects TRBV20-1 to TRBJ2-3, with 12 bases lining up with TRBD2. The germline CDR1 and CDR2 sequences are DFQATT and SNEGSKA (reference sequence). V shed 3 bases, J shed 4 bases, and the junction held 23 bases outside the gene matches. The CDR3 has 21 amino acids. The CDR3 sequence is CSASHRPAWTSGEVEPDTQYF. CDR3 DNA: TGCAGTGCTAGTCACCGCCCCGCCTGGACTAGCGGGGAAGTGGAACCAGATACGCAGTATTTT.

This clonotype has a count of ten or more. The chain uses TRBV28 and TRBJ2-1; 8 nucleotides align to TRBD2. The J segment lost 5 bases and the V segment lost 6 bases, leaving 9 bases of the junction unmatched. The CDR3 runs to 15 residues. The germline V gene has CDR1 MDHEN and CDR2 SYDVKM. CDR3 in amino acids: CASSPWGGRNNEQFF. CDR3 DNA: TGTGCCAGCAGCCCTTGGGGCGGGAGGAACAATGAGCAGTTCTTC.

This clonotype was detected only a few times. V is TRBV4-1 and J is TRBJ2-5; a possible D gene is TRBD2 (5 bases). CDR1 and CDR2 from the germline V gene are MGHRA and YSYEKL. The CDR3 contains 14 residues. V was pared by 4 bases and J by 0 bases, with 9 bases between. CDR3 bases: TGCGCCAGCAGCCCGGAGGCGTACCAAGAGACCCAGTACTTC. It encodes CASSPEAYQETQYF.

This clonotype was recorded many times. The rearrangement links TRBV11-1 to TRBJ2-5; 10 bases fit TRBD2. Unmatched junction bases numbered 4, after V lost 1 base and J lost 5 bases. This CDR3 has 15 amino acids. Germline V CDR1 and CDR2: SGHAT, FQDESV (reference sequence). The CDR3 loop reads CASSLGGSGRETQYF. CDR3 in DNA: TGTGCCAGCAGCTTAGGAGGTAGCGGGAGGGAGACCCAGTACTTC.

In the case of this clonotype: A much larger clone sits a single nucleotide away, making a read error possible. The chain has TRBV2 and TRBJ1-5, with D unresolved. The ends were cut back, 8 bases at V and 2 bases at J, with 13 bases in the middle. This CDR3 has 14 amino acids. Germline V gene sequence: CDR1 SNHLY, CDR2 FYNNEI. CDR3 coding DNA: TGTGCCAGCGGCGCCAGGAGTGGCAATCAGCCCCAGCATTTT. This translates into CASGARSGNQPQHF.

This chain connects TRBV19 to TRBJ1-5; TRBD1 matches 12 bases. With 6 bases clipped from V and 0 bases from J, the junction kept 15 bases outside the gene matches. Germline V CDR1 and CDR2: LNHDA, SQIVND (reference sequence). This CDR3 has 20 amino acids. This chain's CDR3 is CASRSGAGTGGPYSNQPQHF. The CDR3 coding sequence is TGTGCCAGTAGATCCGGCGCCGGGACAGGGGGCCCCTATAGCAATCAGCCCCAGCATTTT.

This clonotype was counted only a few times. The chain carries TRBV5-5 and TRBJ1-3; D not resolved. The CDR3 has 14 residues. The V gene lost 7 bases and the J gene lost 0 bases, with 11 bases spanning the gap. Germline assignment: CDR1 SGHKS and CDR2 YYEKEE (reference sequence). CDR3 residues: CASAPDLSGNTIYF. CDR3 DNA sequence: TGTGCCAGCGCCCCTGACCTCTCTGGAAACACCATATATTTT. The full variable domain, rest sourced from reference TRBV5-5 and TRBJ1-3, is DAGVTQSPTHLIKTRGQQVTLRCSPISGHKSVSWYQQVLGQGPQFIFQYYEKEERGRGNFPDRFSARQFPNYSSELNVNALLLGDSALYLCASAPDLSGNTIYFGEGSWLTVV.

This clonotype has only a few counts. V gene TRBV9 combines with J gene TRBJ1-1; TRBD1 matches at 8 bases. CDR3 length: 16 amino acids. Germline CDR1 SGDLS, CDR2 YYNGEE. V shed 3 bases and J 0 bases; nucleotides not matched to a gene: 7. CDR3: CASSAGGQGMNTEAFF. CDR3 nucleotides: TGTGCCAGCAGCGCCGGTGGACAGGGTATGAACACTGAAGCTTTCTTT.

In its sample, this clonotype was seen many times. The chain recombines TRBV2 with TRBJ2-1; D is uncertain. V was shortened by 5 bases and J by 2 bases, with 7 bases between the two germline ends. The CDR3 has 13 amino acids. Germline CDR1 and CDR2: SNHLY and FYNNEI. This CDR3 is CASSLGAYNEQFF. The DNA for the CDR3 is TGTGCCAGCAGTCTTGGAGCCTACAATGAGCAGTTCTTC.

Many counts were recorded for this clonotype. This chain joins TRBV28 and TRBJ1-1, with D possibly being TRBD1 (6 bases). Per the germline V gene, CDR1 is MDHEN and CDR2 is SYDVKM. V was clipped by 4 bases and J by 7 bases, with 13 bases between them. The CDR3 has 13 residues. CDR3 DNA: TGTGCCAGCAGTTACCAGGGGACCCTTGAAGCTTTCTTT. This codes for CASSYQGTLEAFF.

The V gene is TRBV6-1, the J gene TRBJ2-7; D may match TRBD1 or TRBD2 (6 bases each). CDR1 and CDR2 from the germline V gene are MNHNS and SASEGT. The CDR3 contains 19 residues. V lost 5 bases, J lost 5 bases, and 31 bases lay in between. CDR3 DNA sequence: TGTGCCAGCAGTCGGGGGCTCGACAGAATACCGCTCATCGGCCACGAGCAGTACTTC. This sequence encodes CASSRGLDRIPLIGHEQYF.

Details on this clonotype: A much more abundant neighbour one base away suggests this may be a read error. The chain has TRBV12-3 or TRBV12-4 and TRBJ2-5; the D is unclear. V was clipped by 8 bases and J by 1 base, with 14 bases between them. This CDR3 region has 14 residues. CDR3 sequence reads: CASSPVSLQETQYF. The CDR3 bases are TGTGCCAGCTCCCCGGTTAGTCTCCAAGAGACCCAGTACTTC.

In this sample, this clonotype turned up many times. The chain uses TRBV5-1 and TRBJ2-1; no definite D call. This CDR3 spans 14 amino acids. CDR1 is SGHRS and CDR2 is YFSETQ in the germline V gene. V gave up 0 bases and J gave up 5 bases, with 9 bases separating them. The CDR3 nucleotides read TGCGCCAGCAGCTTGGATATGAGACACAATGAGCAGTTCTTC. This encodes CASSLDMRHNEQFF.

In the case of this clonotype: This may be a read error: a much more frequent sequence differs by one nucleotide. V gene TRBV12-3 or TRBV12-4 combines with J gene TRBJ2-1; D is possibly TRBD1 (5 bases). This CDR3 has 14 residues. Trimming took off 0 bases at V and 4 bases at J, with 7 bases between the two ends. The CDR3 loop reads CASSLAQEYNEQFF. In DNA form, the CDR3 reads TGTGCCAGCAGTTTAGCACAGGAGTACAATGAGCAGTTCTTC.